Below are 12 T cell receptor beta chains sequenced from a single sample in a study of cytomegalovirus exposure and HLA in healthy donors. The PCR made use of 60 Vbeta and 13 Jbeta primers. Sequencing used immunoSEQ multiplex PCR; TCRdb keeps in-frame clones, though not all of them. The repertoire holds over 150,000 clones, with roughly 82% as singletons. The specimen sequenced was PBMCs. The receptors were sampled from a man over 45 in good health and CMV-seropositive.

V is TRBV2 and J is TRBJ1-4; D is unclear. This CDR3 has 14 residues. The V end lost 8 bases, the J end lost 1 base, and 11 bases lay between the germline ends. Germline V CDR1 and CDR2: SNHLY, FYNNEI. The CDR3 protein is CASHRLGTNEKLFF. The CDR3 DNA is TGTGCCAGCCATAGACTTGGAACTAATGAAAAACTGTTTTTT.

This sequence joins TRBV6-5 and TRBJ1-6; TRBD1 might be the D (6 bases). The CDR3 contains 13 residues. V was shortened by 5 bases and J by 8 bases, with 10 bases between the two germline ends. The germline V gene encodes CDR1 MNHEY and CDR2 SVGAGI. The CDR3 DNA sequence: TGTGCCAGCAGTGAACAGGGCGATTCACCCCTCCACTTT. Amino acids: CASSEQGDSPLHF.

As concerns this clone: Relative to the germline gene, one junction end is altered; a read error may explain this. V is TRBV7-7 and J is TRBJ2-2, with TRBD2 matching 9 bases. The CDR3 covers 16 residues. Per germline, CDR1 SSHAT and CDR2 FNYEAQ (reference sequence). The CDR3, as DNA: TGTGCTAGCAGCAACCGGGTAGCGGGGGCGACCGGGGAGCTGTTTTTT. Encoded protein: CASSNRVAGATGELFF.

The V call is TRBV4-1, the J call TRBJ1-2; D gene ambiguous. CDR1 is MGHRA and CDR2 is YSYEKL in the germline V gene. V dropped 0 bases and J dropped 12 bases, with 8 bases sitting between them. The CDR3 has 11 amino acids. The CDR3 region is CASSQDGVHTF. The CDR3 coding sequence is TGCGCCAGCAGCCAAGATGGAGTCCACACCTTC.

This chain links TRBV28 with TRBJ1-1; D uncertain. The germline V gene has CDR1 MDHEN and CDR2 SYDVKM. The germline V and J ends were trimmed by 3 bases and 2 bases, with 10 bases remaining between them. This CDR3 is built from 14 residues. CDR3 in amino acids: CASSFPPLNTEAFF. The CDR3 DNA is TGTGCCAGCAGTTTCCCTCCCCTCAACACTGAAGCTTTCTTT.

This clone has just one count. The rearrangement links TRBV12-2 to TRBJ2-3; the table's D gene call, TRBD2, was not cross checked with the DNA. TRBV12-2 is a pseudogene segment. The CDR3 loop spans 18 amino acids. As DNA, the CDR3 is TGTGCAAGTCGCTTAGCGTCGAAGGGGTGGGACTCCACAGATACGCAGTATTTT. As protein: CASRLASKGWDSTDTQYF.

This clone has only a few counts. The chain combines TRBV19 with TRBJ2-1; 7 bases map to TRBD2. With V trimmed by 7 bases and J by 6 bases, 9 bases remained unmatched. The CDR3 has 14 amino acids. CDR1 is LNHDA, CDR2 SQIVND, per germline (reference sequence). The CDR3 nucleotides read TGTGCCAGTATGGGACTATTGGTTCCCAATGAGCAGTTCTTC. It translates to CASMGLLVPNEQFF.

The rearrangement uses TRBV5-1 and TRBJ1-2; 7 bases are a match to TRBD1. Germline loops: CDR1 SGHRS, CDR2 YFSETQ. There are 14 residues in the CDR3. V was clipped by 0 bases and J by 4 bases; unmatched bases: 3. The CDR3: CASSLGQGIYGYTF. The CDR3 DNA is TGCGCCAGCAGCTTGGGACAGGGAATCTATGGCTACACCTTC.

This chain uses TRBV7-2 with TRBJ1-1; 11 bases fit TRBD1. V gave up 0 bases and J gave up 1 base; unmatched junction bases: 16. Germline CDR1 SGHTA, CDR2 FQGNSA. This CDR3 contains 21 residues. In nucleotides, the CDR3 is TGTGCCAGCAGCTTAGCGTCTCCCGGGACAGGGGGATTGGTCAGGAACACTGAAGCTTTCTTT. The encoded protein is CASSLASPGTGGLVRNTEAFF.

CDR3: CASSLPGVGNQPQHF. The DNA for the CDR3 is TGTGCCAGCAGCTTGCCAGGGGTGGGCAATCAGCCCCAGCATTTT. The V and J genes are TRBV5-8 and TRBJ1-5, with D possibly matching TRBD1 (6 bases). V lost 1 base, J lost 2 bases, and 10 bases lay in between. Germline V gene lookup returns CDR1 SGHTS and CDR2 YDEGEE. This CDR3 region has 15 residues.

This clone was seen once. In nucleotides, the CDR3 is TGCGCCAGCAGGGAGGGGACGGATACGCAGTATTTT. This sequence encodes CASREGTDTQYF. V gene TRBV5-1 combines with J gene TRBJ2-3; weak D call: TRBD2 (6 bases). The CDR3 sequence is 12 residues long. V lost 5 bases to trimming and J lost 6 bases, with 10 bases between them. Germline V gives CDR1 SGHRS, CDR2 YFSETQ.

The chain employs TRBV29-1 and TRBJ1-1, with 7 bases that match TRBD1. The CDR3 is made up of 13 amino acids. J gave up 3 bases and V 7 bases, and 8 bases lay outside the gene matches. The germline V gene encodes CDR1 SQVTM and CDR2 ANQGSEA. CDR3 sequence reads: CSARTGMDTEAFF. CDR3 nucleotides: TGCAGCGCTAGGACAGGAATGGACACTGAAGCTTTCTTT.